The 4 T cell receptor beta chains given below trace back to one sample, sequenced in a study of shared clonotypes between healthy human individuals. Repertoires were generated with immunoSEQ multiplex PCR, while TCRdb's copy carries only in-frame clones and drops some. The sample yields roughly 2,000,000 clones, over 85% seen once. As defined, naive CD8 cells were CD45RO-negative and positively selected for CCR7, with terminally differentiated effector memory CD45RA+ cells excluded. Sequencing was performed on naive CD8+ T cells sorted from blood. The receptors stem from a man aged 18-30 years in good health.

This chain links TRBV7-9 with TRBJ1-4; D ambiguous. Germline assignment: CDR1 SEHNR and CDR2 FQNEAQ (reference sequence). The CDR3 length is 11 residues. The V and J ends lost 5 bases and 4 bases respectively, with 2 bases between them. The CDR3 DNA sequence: TGTGCCAGCAGCGGTAATGAAAAACTGTTTTTT. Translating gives CASSGNEKLFF. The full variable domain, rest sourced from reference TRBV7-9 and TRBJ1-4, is DTGVSQNPRHKITKRGQNVTFRCDPISEHNRLYWYRQTLGQGPEFLTYFQNEAQLEKSRLLSDRFSAERPKGSFSTLEIQRTEQGDSAMYLCASSGNEKLFFGSGTQLSVL.

As DNA, the CDR3 is TGTGCCAGCAGCGCTAGCGGGGACCCCTCCTACAATGAGCAGTTCTTC. It specifies CASSASGDPSYNEQFF. This chain connects TRBV9 to TRBJ2-1; the match to TRBD2 covers 9 bases. Trimming removed 3 bases from V and 0 bases from J; junction bases left unmatched: 4. In germline, CDR1 is SGDLS, CDR2 YYNGEE. The CDR3 is 16 residues long.

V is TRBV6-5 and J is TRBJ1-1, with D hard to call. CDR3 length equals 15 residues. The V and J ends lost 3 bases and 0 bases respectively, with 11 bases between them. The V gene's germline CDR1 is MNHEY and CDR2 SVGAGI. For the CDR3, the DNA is TGTGCCAGCAGTTATACGATGCCAGTGAACACTGAAGCTTTCTTT. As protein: CASSYTMPVNTEAFF.

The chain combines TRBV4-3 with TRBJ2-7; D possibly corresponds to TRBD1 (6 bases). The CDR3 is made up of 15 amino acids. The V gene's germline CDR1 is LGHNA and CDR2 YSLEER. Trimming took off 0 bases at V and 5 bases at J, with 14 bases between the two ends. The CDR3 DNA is TGCGCCAGCAGCCAAGATTCCAGGACAGAAAACGAGCAGTACTTC. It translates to CASSQDSRTENEQYF.